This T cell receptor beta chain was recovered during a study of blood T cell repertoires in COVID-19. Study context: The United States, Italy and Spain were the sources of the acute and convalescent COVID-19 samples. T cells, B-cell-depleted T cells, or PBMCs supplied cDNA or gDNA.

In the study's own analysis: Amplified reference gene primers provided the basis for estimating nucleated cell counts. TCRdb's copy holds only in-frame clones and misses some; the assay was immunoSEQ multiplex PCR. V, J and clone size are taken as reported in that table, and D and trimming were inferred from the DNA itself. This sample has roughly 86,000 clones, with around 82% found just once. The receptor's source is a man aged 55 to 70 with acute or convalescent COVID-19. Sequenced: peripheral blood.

The CDR3: CASSRTGGTEAFF. DNA for the CDR3: TGTGCCAGCAGCCGCACAGGGGGGACTGAAGCTTTCTTT. J is TRBJ1-1 and V is TRBV6-5; TRBD1 agrees at 8 bases. Germline CDR1 is MNHEY and CDR2 is SVGAGI. The junction had 5 bases not matched to a gene; V was cut back by 6 bases and J by 5 bases. CDR3 length: 13 residues.